The 24 T cell receptor beta chains presented below share a single source sample, sequenced in a study of tumor-infiltrating lymphocytes in localized non-small cell lung cancer. The repertoire was sequenced with immunoSEQ multiplex PCR; TCRdb's copy has only in-frame clones and lacks some. The sample yields 9,500 to 14,000 clones, 84% seen once. Sequenced: lung tumor tissue. These receptors all come from a human donor with non-small cell lung cancer.

V and J are TRBV5-1 and TRBJ2-1; tentatively, D is TRBD2 (6 bases). CDR3 length: 13 amino acids. Trimming removed 4 bases from V and 8 bases from J, with 13 bases in between. From germline, CDR1 is SGHRS and CDR2 YFSETQ. CDR3 sequence: CASSPGGGYEQFF. CDR3 nucleotides: TGCGCCAGCAGCCCGGGTGGGGGGTATGAGCAGTTCTTC.

The chain recombines TRBV7-3 with TRBJ2-2; 14 nucleotides align to TRBD2. The CDR3 contains 18 residues. Germline CDR1 and CDR2: SGHTA and FQGTGA. V lost 4 bases to trimming and J lost 0 bases; unmatched junction nucleotides: 4. The DNA of the CDR3 is TGTGCCAGCAGCTCGGGACTAGCGGGGGTTACGAACACCGGGGAGCTGTTTTTT. The encoded protein is CASSSGLAGVTNTGELFF.

V and J are TRBV7-2 and TRBJ1-5; TRBD1 matches at 11 bases. The CDR3 totals 18 residues. Germline trimming cut 1 base from V and 6 bases from J; bases unmatched to any gene: 11. Germline CDR1 is SGHTA and CDR2 is FQGNSA. CDR3 region: CASSLVGGQGAVSQPQHF. The CDR3 nucleotides read TGTGCCAGCAGCTTAGTTGGCGGACAGGGGGCGGTGAGTCAGCCCCAGCATTTT.

The rearrangement uses TRBV27 and TRBJ2-7; D gene unclear. Trimming stripped 3 bases from V and 6 bases from J, with 12 bases between. The CDR3 is made up of 13 amino acids. Germline V lookup: CDR1 MNHEY, CDR2 SMNVEV (reference sequence). CDR3 sequence reads: CASSLGVKGEQYF. The CDR3 nucleotides read TGTGCCAGCAGTTTGGGCGTGAAGGGCGAGCAGTACTTC.

The CDR3 is CASSKEYEQYF. The CDR3 DNA reads TGTGCCAGCAGCAAAGAGTACGAGCAGTACTTC. This sequence joins TRBV21-1 and TRBJ2-7. TRBV21-1 counts as a pseudogene. This CDR3 is 11 amino acids long.

V and J are TRBV6-5 and TRBJ2-7, with TRBD1 as a possible D gene (6 bases). Germline values: CDR1 MNHEY, CDR2 SVGAGI. The V and J ends lost 8 bases and 1 base respectively, with 15 bases between them. This CDR3 region has 14 residues. The CDR3 nucleotides read TGTGCCAGCCACCAGACAGGATCGTCCTACGAGCAGTACTTC. Amino acids: CASHQTGSSYEQYF.

The chain links TRBV7-2 to TRBJ2-7; tentatively, D is TRBD1 (6 bases). The V gene lost 5 bases and the J gene lost 4 bases, with 15 bases spanning the gap. The CDR3 is made up of 14 amino acids. Germline V CDR1 and CDR2: SGHTA, FQGNSA. CDR3 coding DNA: TGTGCCAGCAGCCCATACAGGGTGCGGTACGAGCAGTACTTC. It is translated as CASSPYRVRYEQYF.

V gene TRBV6-4 combines with J gene TRBJ1-2; no definite D call. The CDR3 runs 15 residues. Trimming took 0 bases from V and 4 from J, leaving 12 bases between them. Germline V gene sequence: CDR1 MRHNA, CDR2 SNTAGT. CDR3 sequence reads: CASSDSGRAVYGYTF. Written as DNA, the CDR3 is TGTGCCAGCAGTGACTCGGGGAGGGCCGTCTATGGCTACACCTTC.

The chain recombines TRBV28 with TRBJ1-4; TRBD1 might be the D (5 bases). CDR3 length: 16 amino acids. The V end was cut by 5 bases, the J end by 6 bases, with 19 bases between. Germline CDR1 reads MDHEN; CDR2 reads SYDVKM. As DNA, the CDR3 is TGTGCCAGCAGTCCCTGGCGGGGGAATGAGGATGAAAAACTGTTTTTT. This translates into CASSPWRGNEDEKLFF. Full variable domain (outside the CDR3, taken from reference TRBV28 and TRBJ1-4): DVKVTQSSRYLVKRTGEKVFLECVQDMDHENMFWYRQDPGLGLRLIYFSYDVKMKEKGDIPEGYSVSREKKERFSLILESASTNQTSMYLCASSPWRGNEDEKLFFGSGTQLSVL.

V is TRBV7-9 and J is TRBJ2-3; D uncertain. Trimming removed 5 bases at V and 2 bases at J, with 8 bases between. CDR1 SEHNR and CDR2 FQNEAQ come from the germline V gene (reference sequence). The CDR3 covers 13 residues. Written as DNA, the CDR3 is TGTGCCAGCAGCCCCCGAATCACAGATACGCAGTATTTT. It translates to CASSPRITDTQYF.

V gene TRBV19 combines with J gene TRBJ1-2; a weak D match, TRBD1 (5 bases). CDR1 and CDR2 (germline): LNHDA, SQIVND (reference sequence). Trimming left V 3 bases short and J 5 bases short, with 10 bases between. This CDR3 spans 13 amino acids. The DNA for the CDR3 is TGTGCCAGTAGTATCGACAGCTTATATGGCTACACCTTC. Encoded protein: CASSIDSLYGYTF.

The CDR3 loop is CASSSRGVYNEQFF. DNA of the CDR3: TGTGCCAGCAGCTCCAGGGGGGTCTACAATGAGCAGTTCTTC. J is TRBJ2-1 and V is TRBV27, with TRBD1 as a possible D gene (7 bases). CDR1 is MNHEY, CDR2 SMNVEV, per germline (reference sequence). This CDR3 has 14 amino acids. V was pared by 6 bases and J by 3 bases, with 12 bases between.

The rearrangement joins TRBV2 to TRBJ1-2; 10 positions agree with TRBD1. The germline V gene encodes CDR1 SNHLY and CDR2 FYNNEI. The CDR3 spans 14 residues. Germline trimming cut 6 bases from V and 13 bases from J; bases unmatched to any gene: 14. CDR3 loop: CASRFYAGTGACTF. The DNA of the CDR3 is TGTGCCAGCAGATTTTATGCCGGGACAGGGGCTTGCACCTTC.

This rearrangement joins TRBV11-2 to TRBJ2-1, with 8 bases lining up with TRBD2. V lost 5 bases and J lost 2; bases outside the gene matches: 5. The length of the CDR3 is 15 residues. CDR1 is SGHAT and CDR2 is FQNNGV in the germline V gene. CDR3 protein: CASSQSGGPYNEQFF. In DNA, the CDR3 is TGTGCCAGCAGCCAAAGCGGGGGACCCTACAATGAGCAGTTCTTC.

This clone turned up a few times. This chain links TRBV5-5 with TRBJ1-2; maybe TRBD1 (6 bases). With 4 bases removed from V and 3 bases from J, the gap between germline ends came to 13 bases. Germline V gives CDR1 SGHKS, CDR2 YYEKEE (reference sequence). CDR3 size: 14 residues. The CDR3 sequence: CASSKNRVDYGYTF. The CDR3 coding sequence is TGTGCCAGCAGCAAGAACAGGGTGGACTATGGCTACACCTTC. The full variable domain, in which reference TRBV5-5 and TRBJ1-2 provide the parts outside the CDR3, is DAGVTQSPTHLIKTRGQQVTLRCSPISGHKSVSWYQQVLGQGPQFIFQYYEKEERGRGNFPDRFSARQFPNYSSELNVNALLLGDSALYLCASSKNRVDYGYTFGSGTRLTVV.

The V and J genes are TRBV5-1 and TRBJ2-5, with 7 bases aligning to TRBD2. CDR3 size: 15 residues. After removal of 1 base from V and 5 bases from J, the junction contained 8 bases not matched to a gene. Germline values: CDR1 SGHRS, CDR2 YFSETQ. The CDR3 reads CASSLSGLEGETQYF. The CDR3 DNA follows: TGCGCCAGCAGCTTGTCCGGACTAGAGGGGGAGACCCAGTACTTC.

Only a few counts were recorded for this clone. The chain employs TRBV28 and TRBJ2-7; 9 positions agree with TRBD2. The length of the CDR3 is 16 residues. Per the germline V gene, CDR1 is MDHEN and CDR2 is SYDVKM. The V segment lost 3 bases and the J segment 3 bases; nucleotides outside the gene matches: 9. CDR3 in DNA: TGTGCCAGCAGTTTTTGGTTAGCGGGAGAACTCTACGAGCAGTACTTC. Its protein is CASSFWLAGELYEQYF.

The CDR3 loop reads CASSSPELAGGPETQYF. As DNA, the CDR3 is TGTGCCAGCAGTTCCCCAGAACTAGCGGGGGGCCCAGAGACCCAGTACTTC. V usage is TRBV2 and J usage is TRBJ2-5; the match to TRBD2 covers 12 bases. V was pared by 5 bases and J by 4 bases, with 11 bases of the junction left unmatched. This CDR3 is built from 17 residues. Germline-derived CDR1 and CDR2 are SNHLY and FYNNEI.

This clone was seen once. The chain joins TRBV9 to TRBJ2-3, with a tentative D call TRBD2 (6 bases). Trimming cost V 4 bases and J 6 bases, with 18 bases left between them. The germline CDR1 and CDR2 sequences are SGDLS and YYNGEE. The CDR3 extends over 15 amino acids. CDR3 DNA sequence: TGTGCCAGCAGCCCCGGGAGTCCTAAGACGGATACGCAGTATTTT. Translated, it gives CASSPGSPKTDTQYF.

CDR3 protein: CASSLRGGEQFF. In nucleotides, the CDR3 is TGTGCCAGCAGTCTAAGGGGGGGTGAGCAGTTCTTC. This chain connects TRBV7-3 to TRBJ2-1, with D possibly TRBD2 on 7 matching bases. The germline gives CDR1 SGHTA, CDR2 FQGTGA. This CDR3 has 12 residues. The germline V and J ends were trimmed by 6 bases and 9 bases, with 12 bases remaining between them.

The rearrangement links TRBV7-3 to TRBJ2-6; D is unresolved. Trimming pared 8 bases from V and 0 bases from J, leaving 8 bases between. The germline V gene encodes CDR1 SGHTA and CDR2 FQGTGA. The CDR3 consists of 14 residues. DNA of the CDR3: TGTGCCAGCCAAAAAGGCTCTGGGGCCAACGTCCTGACTTTC. Translation gives CASQKGSGANVLTF.

As concerns this clone: Compared with germline, one end of the junction differs, possibly owing to a read error. Within the sample, other DNA sequences also encode this same CDR3. The rearrangement links TRBV6-5 to TRBJ1-1; D may be TRBD1 (5 bases). The CDR3 extends over 12 amino acids. In germline, CDR1 is MNHEY, CDR2 SVGAGI. CDR3 nucleotides: TGCGCCAGCAGTCAAGAGGAGGGGCAAGCTTTCTTT. This translates into CASSQEEGQAFF.

The gene calls are TRBV19 and TRBJ2-1, with D possibly matching TRBD2 (5 bases). V was cut by 5 bases and J by 0 bases, with 8 bases left in between. Germline CDR1 is LNHDA and CDR2 is SQIVND (reference sequence). The CDR3 contains 14 residues. CDR3 DNA sequence: TGTGCCAGTAGTTTGGGGAGCTCCTACAATGAGCAGTTCTTC. Translated, it gives CASSLGSSYNEQFF.

The rearrangement joins TRBV27 to TRBJ2-4, with TRBD2 matching over 14 bases. Losses at the gene ends were 4 bases for V and 8 bases for J; bases not matched to a gene: 10. CDR3 length: 17 residues. In germline, CDR1 is MNHEY, CDR2 SMNVEV (reference sequence). Here the CDR3 DNA reads TGTGCCAGCAGTTCACCCGGGACTAGCGGGAGTACACACATTCAGTACTTC. Translated: CASSSPGTSGSTHIQYF.